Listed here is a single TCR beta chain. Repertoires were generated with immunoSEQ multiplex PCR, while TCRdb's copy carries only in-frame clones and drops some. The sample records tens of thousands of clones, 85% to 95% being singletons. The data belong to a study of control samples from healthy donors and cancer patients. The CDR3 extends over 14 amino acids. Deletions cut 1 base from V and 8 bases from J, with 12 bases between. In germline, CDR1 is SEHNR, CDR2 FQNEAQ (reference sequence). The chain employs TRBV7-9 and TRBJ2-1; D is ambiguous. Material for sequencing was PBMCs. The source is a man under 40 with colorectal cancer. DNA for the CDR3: TGTGCCAGCAGCTTAGTTGGAAGTGGCTATGAGCAGTTCTTC. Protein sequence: CASSLVGSGYEQFF.